This TCR beta chain is drawn from a study of T cells in Graves' hyperthyroidism and ophthalmopathy. Points from the study as a whole: Most thyroid clonotypes expanded above 0.001 were also detected in blood.

Notes on this clonotype: The antigen is not known.

Researchers amplified the TCR beta CDR3 regions from RNA transcripts. When the TCR CDR3 underwent first-round RT-PCR, the HTBI primer set was used. TCRdb re-derived calls from the multiplex PCR reads in MiXCR, one entry per CDR3 protein. Of more than 500,000 distinct CDR3 sequences listed, around 15% are singletons. The germline gives CDR1 MDHEN, CDR2 SYDVKM. This CDR3 has 15 residues. V shed 8 bases and J 3 bases; nucleotides not matched to a gene: 9. This clonotype originated in a woman aged 25 to 39 with Graves' hyperthyroidism. The V gene is TRBV28, the J gene TRBJ1-2; 10 nucleotides match TRBD1. The sample comprised blood. The DNA of the CDR3 is TGTGCCAGCTCCCCAGGGACAGGGGACCACTATGGCTACACCTTC. Translation: CASSPGTGDHYGYTF.